Listed below are T cell receptor beta chains from one sample, sequenced in a study of T cells after yellow fever vaccination. TCRdb reanalysed the 5' RACE reads using MiXCR and keeps one entry per CDR3 protein. The sample includes about 170,000 distinct CDR3 sequences, roughly 6.2% of them seen just once. The starting material was CD4+ T cells sorted from PBMCs, obtained on the day of the first yellow fever vaccination. The receptors were sampled from a man between 18 and 29 years old who received the YFV17D yellow fever vaccine. CDR3s include the opening cysteine and the closing phenylalanine or tryptophan. D genes are given only for firm matches. Where a row states a size, it is once, few, many or the class of an expanded clone; other rows omit it.

V	D	J	length	size	CDR3	DNA
TRBV4-1	.	TRBJ2-1	11	few	CASTSRGQQFF	TGCGCCAGCACCTCTCGTGGACAGCAGTTCTTC
TRBV11-2	.	TRBJ2-2	16	few	CASSPIKGTNTGELFF	TGTGCCAGCAGCCCAATAAAGGGGACGAACACCGGGGAGCTGTTTTTT
TRBV19	.	TRBJ2-2	15	many	CASMALGVNTGELFF	TGTGCCAGTATGGCCCTAGGCGTTAACACCGGGGAGCTGTTTTTT
TRBV30	.	TRBJ1-1	14	many	CAWSLTGQWTEAFF	TGTGCCTGGAGTTTAACAGGGCAATGGACTGAAGCTTTCTTT
TRBV18	.	TRBJ1-1	16	many	CASSPLEGGRNTEAFF	TGTGCCAGCTCACCTCTCGAAGGGGGTAGAAACACTGAAGCTTTCTTT
TRBV20-1	TRBD2	TRBJ2-3	16	many	CSATPRGSGEPDTQYF	TGCAGTGCTACCCCCCGGGGTAGCGGGGAACCAGATACGCAGTATTTT
TRBV28	.	TRBJ1-6	15	many	CASSQAGQFFSPLHF	TGTGCCAGCAGTCAGGCAGGACAGTTCTTCTCACCCCTCCACTTT
TRBV7-8	.	TRBJ1-5	13	few	CASSLFPAQPQHF	TGTGCCAGCAGCTTATTCCCGGCTCAGCCCCAGCATTTT
TRBV10-3	.	TRBJ2-3	14	.	CATDGAGKADTQYF	TGTGCCACCGACGGGGCAGGGAAGGCAGATACGCAGTATTTT
TRBV11-2	TRBD1	TRBJ2-1	14	.	CASSSTKGQGQQFF	TGTGCCAGCAGCTCCACGAAAGGACAGGGCCAGCAGTTCTTC
TRBV4-3	.	TRBJ1-1	13	.	CASREQSNTEAFF	TGCGCCAGCAGGGAGCAGTCTAACACTGAAGCTTTCTTT
TRBV6-2/TRBV6-3	.	TRBJ1-2	15	many	CASSKSSGTMGGYTF	TGTGCCAGCAGTAAATCTTCCGGGACGATGGGTGGCTACACCTTC
TRBV24-1	.	TRBJ2-5	13	many	CATEDGYGETQYF	TGTGCCACCGAGGACGGCTATGGGGAGACCCAGTACTTC
TRBV10-2	.	TRBJ2-5	11	many	CASSVTETQYF	TGCGCCAGCAGTGTGACAGAGACCCAGTACTTC
TRBV5-1	.	TRBJ1-1	16	few	CASSSNSRDAGTEAFF	TGCGCCAGCAGCTCAAACAGCAGGGATGCGGGTACTGAAGCTTTCTTT
TRBV6-2/TRBV6-3	.	TRBJ2-1	15	few	CASQGRSRSLNEQFF	TGTGCCAGCCAAGGCCGGTCTCGATCTCTCAATGAGCAGTTCTTC
TRBV7-3	TRBD1	TRBJ1-2	11	.	CASGDRGPYTF	TGTGCCAGCGGAGACAGGGGCCCATACACCTTC
TRBV19	.	TRBJ2-5	14	few	CASSMNEGVKTQYF	TGTGCCAGTAGTATGAACGAGGGAGTAAAGACCCAGTACTTC
TRBV7-6	TRBD2	TRBJ2-1	15	many	CASSFTGGLYNEQFF	TGTGCCAGCAGCTTTACGGGGGGGCTCTACAATGAGCAGTTCTTC
TRBV12-3/TRBV12-4	TRBD2	TRBJ2-1	15	many	CASSLRGGAKDEQFF	TGTGCCAGCAGTCTCCGCGGGGGGGCTAAGGATGAGCAGTTCTTC
TRBV7-9	TRBD1	TRBJ1-1	15	many	CASSFLTGGSTEAFF	TGTGCCAGCAGCTTTTTGACAGGGGGTTCTACTGAAGCTTTCTTT
TRBV20-1	.	TRBJ2-1	14	.	CSARAPQGTNEQFF	TGCAGTGCTAGAGCCCCGCAGGGGACGAATGAGCAGTTCTTC
TRBV12-3/TRBV12-4	TRBD1	TRBJ1-6	14	.	CASSWDRGNSPLHF	TGTGCCAGCAGTTGGGACAGGGGAAATTCACCCCTCCACTTT
TRBV20-1	TRBD2	TRBJ2-5	12	many	CSASGGGETQYF	TGCAGTGCAAGCGGGGGAGGCGAGACCCAGTACTTC